These 20 T cell receptor beta chains share one sample of origin, sequenced in a study of identical twins (dated by TCRdb to between 2015 and 2016). The library was obtained by 5' RACE. Sequencer: Illumina HiSeq 2000. TCRdb reprocessed the public reads (quality trimming at Q25 with fastp, clone calling with MiXCR) and kept in-frame beta chains. Each entry merges the rows of one CDR3 protein and shows their most common DNA and genes. The sample table holds 400,000 to 550,000 distinct CDR3 sequences, of which around 15% were seen once. The ten largest clones represent about 1% of the sample. These data are also associated with another study on yellow fever vaccine responses in identical twins.

Material: CD4+ T cells sorted from blood. The receptor source for this set is a woman aged 18-30 years in good health.

In its sample, this clonotype was seen a few times. The chain combines TRBV6-5 with TRBJ2-7; TRBD2 aligns across 13 bases. V was pared by 7 bases and J by 5 bases, with 8 bases of the junction left unmatched. The CDR3 is 15 residues long. Germline V gene data show CDR1 as MNHEY and CDR2 as SVGAGI. CDR3 bases: TGTGCCAGCAATTCCCGACTAGCGGGAGGAGACGAGCAGTACTTC. Its translation: CASNSRLAGGDEQYF.

J is TRBJ2-2 and V is TRBV18, with 9 nucleotides matching TRBD2. This CDR3 comprises 16 residues. V was clipped by 1 base and J by 6 bases; unmatched bases: 6. Looked up from germline, CDR1 is KGHSH and CDR2 is LQKENI. Here the CDR3 reads CASSPLAGDFAGELFF. The DNA of the CDR3 is TGTGCCAGCTCACCACTAGCGGGAGATTTCGCCGGGGAGCTGTTTTTT.

This sequence joins TRBV7-3 and TRBJ2-3, with 12 bases that match TRBD2. Germline trimming cut 5 bases from V and 4 bases from J; bases unmatched to any gene: 7. Looked up from germline, CDR1 is SGHTA and CDR2 is FQGTGA. The CDR3 runs to 16 residues. The CDR3 reads CASSPLAGGPPDTQYF. The CDR3 DNA follows: TGTGCCAGCAGCCCCCTAGCGGGGGGGCCCCCAGATACGCAGTATTTT.

At least ten counts were recorded for this clonotype. The chain joins TRBV5-1 to TRBJ2-7; the D is unclear. CDR1 is SGHRS, CDR2 YFSETQ, per germline. The ends were cut back, 0 bases at V and 2 bases at J, with 9 bases in the middle. The CDR3 sequence is 14 residues long. This chain's CDR3 is CASSLEGSTYEQYF. Here the CDR3 DNA reads TGCGCCAGCAGCTTGGAGGGCAGCACCTACGAGCAGTACTTC.

This clonotype was seen a few times. The chain couples TRBV3-1 to TRBJ1-6; the match to TRBD1 covers 7 bases. The CDR3 extends over 14 amino acids. With V trimmed by 4 bases and J by 10 bases, 7 bases remained unmatched. Germline V gene lookup returns CDR1 LGHDT and CDR2 YNNKEL (reference sequence). The CDR3 protein is CASSRNRGNSPLHF. For the CDR3, the DNA is TGTGCCAGCAGCCGCAACAGGGGTAACTCACCCCTCCACTTT.

The rearrangement links TRBV4-2 to TRBJ2-7; TRBD1 or TRBD2 may be the D gene (5 bases each). Germline CDR1 and CDR2: LGHNA and YNFKEQ. V was pared by 5 bases and J by 7 bases, with 18 bases between. The CDR3 length is 14 residues. CDR3 sequence (DNA): TGTGCCAGCAGCTGGGACCCTAGGGGAGAGGAGCAGTACTTC. Protein sequence: CASSWDPRGEEQYF.

This clonotype has a handful of counts. The chain has TRBV7-2 and TRBJ2-7; no clear D. In germline, CDR1 is SGHTA, CDR2 FQGNSA. The V end lost 5 bases, the J end lost 5 bases, and 16 bases lay between the germline ends. The length of the CDR3 is 14 residues. CDR3 sequence: CASSRSWKSDEQYF. The DNA for the CDR3 is TGTGCCAGCAGCCGATCATGGAAAAGCGACGAGCAGTACTTC.

This clonotype has only one observation. J is TRBJ2-7 and V is TRBV5-4; D tentatively reads TRBD1 or TRBD2 (5 bases each). V gave up 6 bases and J gave up 4 bases, with 23 bases separating them. CDR1 is SGHNT, CDR2 YYREEE, per germline (reference sequence). This CDR3 has 16 residues. CDR3 nucleotides: TGTGCCAGCACTCGTTCGGGGAAGGGGACGACTTACGAGCAGTACTTC. It is translated as CASTRSGKGTTYEQYF.

This clonotype was counted only a few times. The chain uses TRBV2 and TRBJ2-7, with D perhaps matching TRBD1 (6 bases). Trimming left V 7 bases short and J 6 bases short, with 19 bases between. CDR1 is SNHLY and CDR2 is FYNNEI in the germline V gene. This CDR3 has 14 residues. CDR3 in amino acids: CASMVIHRAIEQYF. The CDR3 DNA follows: TGTGCCAGCATGGTGATTCACAGGGCTATCGAGCAGTACTTC. Using reference TRBV2 and TRBJ2-7 for the parts outside the CDR3, the full variable domain is EPEVTQTPSHQVTQMGQEVILRCVPISNHLYFYWYRQILGQKVEFLVSFYNNEISEKSEIFDDQFSVERPDGSNFTLKIRSTKLEDSAMYFCASMVIHRAIEQYFGPGTRLTVT.

This clonotype has just a few counts. The chain has TRBV12-5 and TRBJ2-3; TRBD2 is a possible D gene (5 bases). CDR1 is LGHNT and CDR2 is FRNRAP in the germline V gene. Trimming removed 8 bases from V and 6 bases from J, with 9 bases in between. This CDR3 is built from 11 residues. The CDR3 sequence: CASWSGDTQYF. The DNA for the CDR3 is TGTGCTAGTTGGTCGGGGGATACGCAGTATTTT.

This clonotype was seen a few times. V gene TRBV24-1 combines with J gene TRBJ2-1; D is unclear. Germline V CDR1 and CDR2: KGHDR, SFDVKD. This CDR3 spans 15 amino acids. Deletions cut 5 bases from V and 8 bases from J, with 18 bases between. The CDR3 reads CATSGTDREIHEQFF. The CDR3 DNA is TGTGCCACCAGTGGAACCGATCGCGAAATCCATGAGCAGTTCTTC.

Turning to this clonotype: A clone one base away is much larger, so this may be a read error. The rearrangement links TRBV5-5 to TRBJ2-3; D is possibly TRBD1 (6 bases). Germline values: CDR1 SGHKS, CDR2 YYEKEE (reference sequence). This CDR3 region has 16 residues. The CDR3 sequence is CASSPGHAGSTDTQCF. The CDR3 DNA is TGTGCCAGCAGCCCGGGACACGCTGGGAGCACAGATACGCAGTGTTTT.

This clonotype was found a few times. The chain carries TRBV6-5 and TRBJ2-7; 11 nucleotides agree with TRBD1. Germline-derived CDR1 and CDR2 are MNHEY and SVGAGI. The CDR3 is 18 amino acids. Trimming cost V 0 bases and J 7 bases; bases outside gene matches: 14. CDR3 amino acids: CASSYSRTIGTGGVEQYF. CDR3 DNA: TGTGCCAGCAGTTACTCGAGGACCATCGGGACAGGGGGTGTAGAGCAGTACTTC.

This clonotype was recorded many times. CDR3 sequence (DNA): TGTGCCAGCAGCTTAGATGGGGCTAAGACCCAGTACTTC. This translates into CASSLDGAKTQYF. The chain is built from TRBV11-2 and TRBJ2-5; perhaps TRBD1 as D (5 bases). Trimming cost V 0 bases and J 6 bases, with 8 bases left between them. Germline values: CDR1 SGHAT, CDR2 FQNNGV. This CDR3 comprises 13 residues.

The chain joins TRBV5-1 to TRBJ2-3, with D hard to call. The CDR3 loop spans 15 amino acids. CDR1 is SGHRS, CDR2 YFSETQ, per germline. The germline V and J ends were trimmed by 0 bases and 8 bases, with 16 bases remaining between them. In DNA, the CDR3 is TGCGCCAGCAGCTTGGACTGGTCCTCGGCGGTTACGCAGTATTTT. Protein sequence: CASSLDWSSAVTQYF.

The V call is TRBV11-2, the J call TRBJ2-2; a weak D match, TRBD1 (5 bases). The V end was cut by 4 bases, the J end by 2 bases, with 11 bases between. The CDR3 covers 15 residues. CDR1 is SGHAT and CDR2 is FQNNGV in the germline V gene. CDR3: CASSSRAFNTGELFF. CDR3 coding DNA: TGTGCCAGCAGCTCCAGGGCCTTTAACACCGGGGAGCTGTTTTTT.

The chain has TRBV5-1 and TRBJ2-5, with TRBD2 matching over 13 bases. Germline CDR1 reads SGHRS; CDR2 reads YFSETQ. This CDR3 spans 17 amino acids. V lost 4 bases and J lost 5; bases outside the gene matches: 11. The CDR3 loop is CASSRRTSGSGDETQYF. CDR3 DNA: TGCGCCAGCAGCAGGCGGACTAGCGGGAGCGGGGATGAGACCCAGTACTTC.

The genes are TRBV12-3 or TRBV12-4 and TRBJ2-1, with 9 bases matching TRBD1. After removal of 3 bases from V and 5 bases from J, the junction contained 11 bases not matched to a gene. This CDR3 has 17 residues. The CDR3 sequence is CASSFATGGILNNEQFF. In DNA, the CDR3 is TGTGCCAGCAGTTTCGCGACAGGGGGGATCCTCAACAATGAGCAGTTCTTC.

This clonotype has just a few counts. The rearrangement links TRBV18 to TRBJ1-4; tentatively, D is TRBD1 (6 bases). V was shortened by 6 bases and J by 8 bases, with 16 bases between the two germline ends. The CDR3 is made up of 14 amino acids. Germline lookup yields CDR1 KGHSH and CDR2 LQKENI. The DNA for the CDR3 is TGTGCCAGCTCTACGACGGACAGAGGGGAAAAACTGTTTTTT. Residues: CASSTTDRGEKLFF.

The J gene is TRBJ2-1, the V gene TRBV14; the D call may be TRBD1 or TRBD2 (5 bases each). CDR1 SGHDN and CDR2 FVKESK come from the germline V gene. CDR3 length: 14 residues. Between the trimmed V and J ends, which lost 4 bases and 9 bases, there was a span of 16 bases. The CDR3, as DNA: TGTGCCAGCAGCCCGAATCGGGGCGACAGTGAGCAGTTCTTC. This translates into CASSPNRGDSEQFF.